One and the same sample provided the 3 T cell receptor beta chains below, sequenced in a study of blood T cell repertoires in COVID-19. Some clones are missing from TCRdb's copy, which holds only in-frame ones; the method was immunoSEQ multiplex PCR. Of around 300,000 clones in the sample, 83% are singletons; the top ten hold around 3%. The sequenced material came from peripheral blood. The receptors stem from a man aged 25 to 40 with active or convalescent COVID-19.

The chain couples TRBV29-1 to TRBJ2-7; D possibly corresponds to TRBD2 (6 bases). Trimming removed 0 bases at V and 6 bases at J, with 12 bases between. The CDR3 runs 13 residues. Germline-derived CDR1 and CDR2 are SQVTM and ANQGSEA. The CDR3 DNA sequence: TGCAGCGTTGAAGAGTTCGAGGAGGGCGAGCAGTACTTC. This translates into CSVEEFEEGEQYF.

The CDR3 loop is CASSLGDGYTF. CDR3 sequence (DNA): TGTGCCAGCAGCTTAGGAGATGGCTACACCTTC. This chain joins TRBV11-2 and TRBJ1-2, with unresolved D. Germline V gene lookup returns CDR1 SGHAT and CDR2 FQNNGV. Trimming removed 1 base at V and 6 bases at J, with 3 bases between. The CDR3 length is 11 residues.

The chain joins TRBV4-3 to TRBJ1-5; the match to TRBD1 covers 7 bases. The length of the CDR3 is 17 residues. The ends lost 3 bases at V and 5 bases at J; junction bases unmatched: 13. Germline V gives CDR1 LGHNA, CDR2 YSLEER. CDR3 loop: CASSQWFRDSSYQPQHF. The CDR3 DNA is TGCGCCAGCAGCCAGTGGTTCCGGGACAGTTCTTATCAGCCCCAGCATTTT.